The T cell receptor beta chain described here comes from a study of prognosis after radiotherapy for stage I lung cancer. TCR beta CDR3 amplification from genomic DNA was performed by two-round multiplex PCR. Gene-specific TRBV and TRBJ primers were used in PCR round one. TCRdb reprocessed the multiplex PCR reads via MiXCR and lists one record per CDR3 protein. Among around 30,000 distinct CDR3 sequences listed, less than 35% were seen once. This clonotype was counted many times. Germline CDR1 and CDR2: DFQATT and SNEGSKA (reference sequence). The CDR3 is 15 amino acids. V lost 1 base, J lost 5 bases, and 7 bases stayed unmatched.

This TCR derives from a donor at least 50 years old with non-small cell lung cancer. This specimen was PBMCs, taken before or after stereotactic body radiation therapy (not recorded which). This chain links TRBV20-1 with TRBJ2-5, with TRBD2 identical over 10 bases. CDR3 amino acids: CSARVPSGSLETQYF. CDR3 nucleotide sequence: TGCAGTGCTAGAGTTCCTAGCGGGAGCTTGGAGACCCAGTACTTC.